The 18 T cell receptor beta chains reported below all come from one sample, sequenced in a study of CD4+ T cells in melanoma. Here immunoSEQ multiplex PCR was the method, and the copy in TCRdb shows in-frame clones only, minus some. The sample lists 20,000 to 25,000 clones, roughly 87% occurring once. Sample: cells from a culture (not recorded whether cultured in vitro). The receptor source for this set is a human donor with melanoma.

The chain couples TRBV10-3 to TRBJ2-7, with 8 bases aligning to TRBD2. This CDR3 has 16 residues. The germline V gene encodes CDR1 ENHRY and CDR2 SYGVKD. V dropped 11 bases and J dropped 1; count of bases not matched to a gene: 16. CDR3 residues: CASWAGGQSLSYEQYF. As DNA, the CDR3 is TGTGCCTCATGGGCGGGGGGACAAAGCCTTTCCTACGAGCAGTACTTC.

In this sample, this clone turned up once. This rearrangement joins TRBV27 to TRBJ2-3; D call uncertain. V shed 6 bases and J shed 0 bases, with 10 bases lying between them. Germline CDR1 and CDR2: MNHEY and SMNVEV (reference sequence). This CDR3 has 14 amino acids. The CDR3 DNA sequence: TGTGCCAGCAGAGGGCAGACTAGCACAGATACGCAGTATTTT. Translated: CASRGQTSTDTQYF.

In nucleotides, the CDR3 is TGTGCCAGCAAGGCGGCGGGGGAGACTTACAATGAGCAGTTCTTC. This codes for CASKAAGETYNEQFF. The chain couples TRBV2 to TRBJ2-1; the match to TRBD2 covers 7 bases. CDR3 length: 15 amino acids. V lost 7 bases and J lost 4; bases outside the gene matches: 10. Germline-derived CDR1 and CDR2 are SNHLY and FYNNEI.

The sample holds one count of this clone. One end of the junction varies from germline; a read error may be responsible. This chain uses TRBV6-5 with TRBJ2-7; tentatively, D is TRBD1 (6 bases). The CDR3 spans 15 residues. The germline V gene encodes CDR1 MNHEY and CDR2 SVGAGI. In DNA, the CDR3 is TGTGCCAGCAGCTACTACACGGGACAACACTACGAGCAGTACTTC. Translated: CASSYYTGQHYEQYF.

The V and J genes are TRBV19 and TRBJ1-1; no reliable D call. The CDR3 is made up of 12 amino acids. Germline CDR1 reads LNHDA; CDR2 reads SQIVND (reference sequence). Trimming shortened V by 3 bases and J by 7 bases, and 9 bases separated the two germline ends. Here the CDR3 reads CASSMGSGEAFF. CDR3 coding DNA: TGTGCCAGTAGTATGGGATCGGGTGAAGCTTTCTTT.

Concerning this clone: Other DNA sequences within the sample encode an identical CDR3. The J gene is TRBJ2-3, the V gene TRBV5-1; D perhaps matches TRBD1 (6 bases). Germline V gene lookup returns CDR1 SGHRS and CDR2 YFSETQ. There are 14 residues in the CDR3. Trimming left V 7 bases short and J 0 bases short, with 12 bases between. The CDR3 DNA sequence: TGCGCCAGCCTCAGGGGCGGGAGCACAGATACGCAGTATTTT. Protein: CASLRGGSTDTQYF.

The sample holds a few counts of this clone. V gene TRBV30 combines with J gene TRBJ2-2, with unresolved D. The CDR3 loop spans 14 amino acids. CDR1 and CDR2 from the germline V gene are GTSNPN and SVGIG (reference sequence). Deletions cut 2 bases from V and 7 bases from J, with 14 bases between. CDR3 loop: CAWSLGILDGELFF. The CDR3 nucleotides read TGTGCCTGGAGTTTGGGAATCCTGGACGGGGAGCTGTTTTTT.

CDR3 nucleotide sequence: TGTGCCAGCAGTAAGACAGGGACCAACTATGGCTACACCTTC. Its translation is CASSKTGTNYGYTF. The chain has TRBV6-5 and TRBJ1-2, with 7 bases aligning to TRBD1. Germline CDR1 and CDR2: MNHEY and SVGAGI. The CDR3 length is 14 residues. Unmatched junction bases numbered 5, after V lost 5 bases and J lost 2 bases.

The genes are TRBV2 and TRBJ2-7, with TRBD1 as a possible D gene (6 bases). Trimming took off 7 bases at V and 3 bases at J, with 10 bases between the two ends. This CDR3 comprises 12 residues. Germline loops: CDR1 SNHLY, CDR2 FYNNEI. The CDR3 loop is CASNGQNYEQYF. CDR3 sequence (DNA): TGTGCCAGCAACGGACAGAACTACGAGCAGTACTTC. Complete variable domain (other parts from reference TRBV2 and TRBJ2-7): EPEVTQTPSHQVTQMGQEVILRCVPISNHLYFYWYRQILGQKVEFLVSFYNNEISEKSEIFDDQFSVERPDGSNFTLKIRSTKLEDSAMYFCASNGQNYEQYFGPGTRLTVT.

The chain combines TRBV6-5 with TRBJ1-2; the D is unclear. Trimming stripped 6 bases from V and 0 bases from J, with 14 bases between. The V gene's germline CDR1 is MNHEY and CDR2 SVGAGI. This CDR3 region has 15 residues. CDR3 in amino acids: CASSPVRIANYGYTF. The DNA of the CDR3 is TGTGCCAGCAGCCCGGTGCGGATAGCTAACTATGGCTACACCTTC.

The CDR3 DNA reads TGTGCCAGCAGCTGGGAGCTTAACTATGGCTACACCTTC. Translation gives CASSWELNYGYTF. The chain recombines TRBV5-8 with TRBJ1-2; D gene unclear. Looked up from germline, CDR1 is SGHTS and CDR2 is YDEGEE. Trimming shortened V by 3 bases and J by 1 base, and 7 bases separated the two germline ends. This CDR3 contains 13 residues. The full variable domain, completed using reference TRBV5-8 and TRBJ1-2, is EAGVTQSPTHLIKTRGQQATLRCSPISGHTSVYWYQQALGLGLQFLLWYDEGEERNRGNFPPRFSGRQFPNYSSELNVNALELEDSALYLCASSWELNYGYTFGSGTRLTVV.

This chain uses TRBV14 with TRBJ1-3; D gene ambiguous. The length of the CDR3 is 12 residues. The ends were cut back, 1 base at V and 5 bases at J, with 3 bases in the middle. Germline values: CDR1 SGHDN, CDR2 FVKESK. CDR3 residues: CASSQVRNTIYF. CDR3 DNA sequence: TGTGCCAGCAGCCAAGTTCGAAACACCATATATTTT.

The chain has TRBV7-8 and TRBJ2-3; D unclear. This CDR3 comprises 13 residues. In germline, CDR1 is SGHVS, CDR2 FQNEAQ. V was cut by 3 bases and J by 4 bases, with 8 bases left in between. The CDR3 reads CASSFSGPDTQYF. For the CDR3, the DNA is TGTGCCAGCAGCTTCTCTGGGCCAGATACGCAGTATTTT.

The V gene is TRBV15, the J gene TRBJ2-7; tentatively, D is TRBD1 or TRBD2 (5 bases each). The germline V and J ends were trimmed by 5 bases and 0 bases, with 11 bases remaining between them. The CDR3 covers 14 residues. CDR1 is LNHNV, CDR2 YYDKDF, per germline (reference sequence). The CDR3 DNA sequence: TGTGCCACCAGCCCTCGGGACGGCTCCTACGAGCAGTACTTC. Residues: CATSPRDGSYEQYF. The variable domain in full, completed from reference TRBV15 and TRBJ2-7, reads DAMVIQNPRYQVTQFGKPVTLSCSQTLNHNVMYWYQQKSSQAPKLLFHYYDKDFNNEADTPDNFQSRRPNTSFCFLDIRSPGLGDTAMYLCATSPRDGSYEQYFGPGTRLTVT.

The chain combines TRBV6-5 with TRBJ1-1, with unresolved D. CDR1 and CDR2 from the germline V gene are MNHEY and SVGAGI. The CDR3 has 11 residues. V lost 7 bases to trimming and J lost 9 bases, with 12 bases between them. The CDR3 spells CASKLQSKAFF. The CDR3 DNA reads as TGTGCCAGCAAGCTGCAGAGCAAAGCTTTCTTT.

CDR3 nucleotides: TGCGCCAGCGCCGGGGGTTCCGGGGGAACAGATACGCAGTATTTT. This encodes CASAGGSGGTDTQYF. The chain joins TRBV5-1 to TRBJ2-3; possibly TRBD2 for D (6 bases). V was clipped by 7 bases and J by 3 bases, with 18 bases between them. This CDR3 is built from 15 residues. Germline CDR1 and CDR2: SGHRS and YFSETQ.

The chain has TRBV27 and TRBJ1-2, with TRBD1 identical over 12 bases. CDR3 length: 15 amino acids. Per germline, CDR1 MNHEY and CDR2 SMNVEV (reference sequence). The V gene end was trimmed by 4 bases and the J gene end by 4 bases; junction bases not matched to a gene: 4. The CDR3 nucleotides are TGTGCCAGCAGTTACGGGACAGGGGGCGTCTATGGCTACACCTTC. Residues: CASSYGTGGVYGYTF.

The chain joins TRBV4-2 to TRBJ2-2; tentatively, D is TRBD2 (5 bases). The CDR3 length is 17 residues. V lost 6 bases and J 0 bases, leaving 17 bases between the germline ends. The germline gives CDR1 LGHNA, CDR2 YNFKEQ. The CDR3 sequence: CASRKGRPGANTGELFF. CDR3 in DNA: TGTGCCAGCAGAAAAGGACGGCCCGGGGCGAACACCGGGGAGCTGTTTTTT.